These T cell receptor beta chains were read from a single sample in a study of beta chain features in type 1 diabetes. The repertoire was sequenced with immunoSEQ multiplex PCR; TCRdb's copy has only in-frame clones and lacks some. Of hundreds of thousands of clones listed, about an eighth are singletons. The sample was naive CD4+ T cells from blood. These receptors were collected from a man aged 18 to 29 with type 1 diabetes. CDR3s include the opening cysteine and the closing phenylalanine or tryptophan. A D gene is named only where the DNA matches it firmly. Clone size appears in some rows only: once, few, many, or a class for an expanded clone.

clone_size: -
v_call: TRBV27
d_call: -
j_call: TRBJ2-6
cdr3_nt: TGTGCCAGCAGTTTATGGGGGGGCCAAGTCTCTGGGGCCAACGTCCTGACTTTC
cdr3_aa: CASSLWGGQVSGANVLTF

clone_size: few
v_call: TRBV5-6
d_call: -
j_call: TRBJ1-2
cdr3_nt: TGTGCCAGCAGCCTGTTGGGGGTACTTAACTATGGCTACACCTTC
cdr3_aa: CASSLLGVLNYGYTF

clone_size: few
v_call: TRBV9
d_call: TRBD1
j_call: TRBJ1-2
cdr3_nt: TGTGCCAGCAGCGCCAGGGGACAGTCTGACGGCTACACCTTC
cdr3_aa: CASSARGQSDGYTF

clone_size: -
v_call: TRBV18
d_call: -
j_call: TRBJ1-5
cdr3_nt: TGTGCCAGCTCACCACCGTCGGGGGGCCCCGGCAATCAGCCCCAGCATTTT
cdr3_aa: CASSPPSGGPGNQPQHF

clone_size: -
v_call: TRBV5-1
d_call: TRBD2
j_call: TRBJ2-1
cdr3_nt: TGCGCCAGCAGCTTTATATCGAGACTAGCGGGGGAAGAGCAGTTCTTC
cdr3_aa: CASSFISRLAGEEQFF

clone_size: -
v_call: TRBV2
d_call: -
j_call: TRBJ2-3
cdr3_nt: TGTGCCAGCTCCGACCGGGCTGGGAGCACAGATACGCAGTATTTT
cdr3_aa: CASSDRAGSTDTQYF

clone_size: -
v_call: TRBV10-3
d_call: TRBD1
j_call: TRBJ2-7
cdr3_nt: TGTGCCATCAGTGGTCCCGGGACAGTTACCTACGAGCAGTACTTC
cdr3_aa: CAISGPGTVTYEQYF

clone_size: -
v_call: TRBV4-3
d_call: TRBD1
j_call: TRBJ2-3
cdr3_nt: TGCGCCAGCAGCCAGGGGACAGGGGCCACAGATACGCAGTATTTT
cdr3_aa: CASSQGTGATDTQYF

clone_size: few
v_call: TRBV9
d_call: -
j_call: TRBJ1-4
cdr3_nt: TGTGCCAGCAGCGTACGGGGCGCGACCGACGAAAAACTGTTTTTT
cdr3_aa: CASSVRGATDEKLFF

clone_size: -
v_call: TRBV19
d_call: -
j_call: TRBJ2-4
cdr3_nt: TGTGCCAGTAGTGATCCCCTACGGGAAAACATTCAGTACTTC
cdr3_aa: CASSDPLRENIQYF

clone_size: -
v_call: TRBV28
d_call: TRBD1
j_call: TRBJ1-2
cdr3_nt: TGTGCCAGCAGACAGGGGGAGGGCTACACCTTC
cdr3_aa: CASRQGEGYTF

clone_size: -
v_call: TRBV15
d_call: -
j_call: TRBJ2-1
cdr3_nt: TGTGCCACCAGCAGAGATCTGGGCACCCCGTTCTTC
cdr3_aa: CATSRDLGTPFF

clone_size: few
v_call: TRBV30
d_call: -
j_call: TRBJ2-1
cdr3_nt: TGTGCCTGGAGTGTAGTCCTCCAGGGAGGTGAGCAGTTCTTC
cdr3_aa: CAWSVVLQGGEQFF

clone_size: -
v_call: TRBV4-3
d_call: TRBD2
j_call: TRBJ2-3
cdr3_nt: TGCGCCAGCAGCCAAGATCCCAGTGAGGAGCGGGGGGCCACAAGCACAGATACGCAGTATTTT
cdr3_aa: CASSQDPSEERGATSTDTQYF

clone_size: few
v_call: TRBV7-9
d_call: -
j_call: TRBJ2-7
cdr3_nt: TGTGCCAGCAGCCTCGGGGCAAGCTACGAGCAGTACTTC
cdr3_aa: CASSLGASYEQYF

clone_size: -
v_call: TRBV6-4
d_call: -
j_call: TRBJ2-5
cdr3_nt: TGTGCCAGCAGTTACTCAGCGACCCAGTACTTC
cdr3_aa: CASSYSATQYF

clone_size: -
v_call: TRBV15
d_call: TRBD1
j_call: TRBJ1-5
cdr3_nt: TGTGCCACCAGCAGAGATAGGACAGGGAGGCCCCAGCATTTT
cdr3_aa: CATSRDRTGRPQHF

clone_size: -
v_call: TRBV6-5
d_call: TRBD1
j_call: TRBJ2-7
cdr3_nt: TGTGCCAGCAGTCCCACCGGGACAGGATTCTACGAGCAGTACTTC
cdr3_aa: CASSPTGTGFYEQYF

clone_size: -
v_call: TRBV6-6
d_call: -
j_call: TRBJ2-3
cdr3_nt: TGTGCCAGCAGTCGGAGCGGACCTAGCACAGATACGCAGTATTTT
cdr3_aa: CASSRSGPSTDTQYF

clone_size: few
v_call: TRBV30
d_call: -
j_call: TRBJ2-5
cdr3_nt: TGTGCCTGGAGTGCCTTACAGACCCAGTACTTC
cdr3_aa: CAWSALQTQYF

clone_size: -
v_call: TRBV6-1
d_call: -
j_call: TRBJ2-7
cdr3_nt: TGTGCCAGCAGTGAACAGGGTCCCTACGAGCAGTACTTC
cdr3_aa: CASSEQGPYEQYF

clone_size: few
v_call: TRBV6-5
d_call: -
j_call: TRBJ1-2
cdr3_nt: TGTGCCAGCCACACACCCGTCTATGGCTACACCTTC
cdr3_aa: CASHTPVYGYTF

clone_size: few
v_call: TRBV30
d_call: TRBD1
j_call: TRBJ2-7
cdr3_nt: TGTGCCTGGAGTGAATCGGACAGGGGATCCTACGAGCAGTACTTC
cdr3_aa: CAWSESDRGSYEQYF

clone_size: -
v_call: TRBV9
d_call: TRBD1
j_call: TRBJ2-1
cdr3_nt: TGTGCCAGCAGCGTCGGTGGGGACAGCTCCTACAATGAGCAGTTCTTC
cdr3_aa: CASSVGGDSSYNEQFF

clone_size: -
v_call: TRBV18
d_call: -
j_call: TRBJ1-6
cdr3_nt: TGTGCCAGCTCTCCAACATCAGTTTTCCCTAATTCACCCCTCCACTTT
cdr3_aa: CASSPTSVFPNSPLHF

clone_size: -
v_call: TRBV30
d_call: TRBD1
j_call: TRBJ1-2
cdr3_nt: TGTGCCTGGAGTGAGACAGGGTGGAATGGCTACACCTTC
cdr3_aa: CAWSETGWNGYTF

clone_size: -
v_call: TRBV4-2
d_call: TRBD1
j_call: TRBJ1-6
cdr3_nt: TGTGCCAGCAGCCCCACGACGGACAGGCTGGGGAATTCACCCCTCCACTTT
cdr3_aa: CASSPTTDRLGNSPLHF

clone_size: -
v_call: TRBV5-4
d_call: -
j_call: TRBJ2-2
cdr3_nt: TGTGCCAGCAGCAGGTTCGACGGGGAGCTGTTTTTT
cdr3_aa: CASSRFDGELFF

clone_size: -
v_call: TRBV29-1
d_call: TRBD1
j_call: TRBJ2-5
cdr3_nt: TGCAGCGTCGGGGATACCGGGACAGAAGAGACCCAGTACTTC
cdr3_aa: CSVGDTGTEETQYF

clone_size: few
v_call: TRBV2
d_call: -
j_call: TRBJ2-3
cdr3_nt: TGTGCCAGTGGCAGCGGCACAGATACGCAGTATTTT
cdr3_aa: CASGSGTDTQYF

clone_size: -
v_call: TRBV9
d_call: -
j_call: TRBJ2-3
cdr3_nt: TGTGCCAGCAGCCCCTCCCCCACCACAGATACGCAGTATTTT
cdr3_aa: CASSPSPTTDTQYF

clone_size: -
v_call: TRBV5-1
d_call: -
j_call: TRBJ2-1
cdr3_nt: TGCGCCAGCAGCTTGGCCTTCGGTTCAAGGGAGTTCTTC
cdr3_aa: CASSLAFGSREFF

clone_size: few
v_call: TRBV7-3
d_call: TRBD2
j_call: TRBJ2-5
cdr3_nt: TGTGCCAGCAGCCTCCGGGGGACTAGCTTGGAGACCCAGTACTTC
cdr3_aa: CASSLRGTSLETQYF

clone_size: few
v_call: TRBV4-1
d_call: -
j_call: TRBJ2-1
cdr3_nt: TGCGCCAGCAGCCAAGATAGATGGGGCGACTACAATGAGCAGTTCTTC
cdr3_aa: CASSQDRWGDYNEQFF

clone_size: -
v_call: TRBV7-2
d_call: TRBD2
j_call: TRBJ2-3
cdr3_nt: TGTGCCAGCAGCTTAGTGGCCTCCAGTGGCGGGAGGGCTCCAGATACGCAGTATTTT
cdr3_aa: CASSLVASSGGRAPDTQYF

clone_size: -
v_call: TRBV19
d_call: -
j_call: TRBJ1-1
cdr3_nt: TGTGCCAGTAGTCCGGACAGACTCCTTGAAGCTTTCTTT
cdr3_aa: CASSPDRLLEAFF

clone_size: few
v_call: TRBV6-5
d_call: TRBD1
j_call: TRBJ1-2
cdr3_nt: TGTGCCAGCAGTCCCCGGGACAGGGATTATGGCTACACCTTC
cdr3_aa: CASSPRDRDYGYTF

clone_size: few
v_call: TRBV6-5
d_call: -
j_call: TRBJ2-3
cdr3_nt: TGTGCCAGCAGCCGGTATGGTCACACAGATACGCAGTATTTT
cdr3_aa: CASSRYGHTDTQYF

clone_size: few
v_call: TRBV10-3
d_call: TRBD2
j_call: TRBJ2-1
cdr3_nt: TGTGCCATCAGAACTAGCGGGGGGAACAATGAGCAGTTCTTC
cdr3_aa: CAIRTSGGNNEQFF

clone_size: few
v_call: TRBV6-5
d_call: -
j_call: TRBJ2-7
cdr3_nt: TGTGCCAGCAGTGAGGGCTACGAGCAGTACTTC
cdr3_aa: CASSEGYEQYF

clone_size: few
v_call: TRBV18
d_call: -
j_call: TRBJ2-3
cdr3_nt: TGTGCCAGCTCACCAGGGACCTACAGTACAGATACGCAGTATTTT
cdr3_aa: CASSPGTYSTDTQYF

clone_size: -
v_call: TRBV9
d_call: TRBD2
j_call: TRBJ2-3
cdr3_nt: TGTGCCAGCAGCTCCCCTGGGGGGGGCACAGATACGCAGTATTTT
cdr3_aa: CASSSPGGGTDTQYF

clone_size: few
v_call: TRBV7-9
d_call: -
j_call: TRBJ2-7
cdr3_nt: TGTGCCAGCAGCACAGCCGGGGGTTACGAGCAGTACTTC
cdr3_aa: CASSTAGGYEQYF

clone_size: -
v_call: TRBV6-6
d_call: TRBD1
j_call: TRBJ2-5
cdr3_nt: TGTGCCAGCAGCCGACAGGGGTCGGAGACCCAGTACTTC
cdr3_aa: CASSRQGSETQYF

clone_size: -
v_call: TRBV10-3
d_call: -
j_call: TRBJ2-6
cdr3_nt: TGTGCCATCAGTGAGTCGGAGGGTGGCTCTGGGGCCAACGTCCTGACTTTC
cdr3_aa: CAISESEGGSGANVLTF

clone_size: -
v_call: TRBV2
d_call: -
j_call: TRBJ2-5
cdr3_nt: TGTGCCAGCAGGGCCCGGCCAGCTCAAGAGACCCAGTACTTC
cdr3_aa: CASRARPAQETQYF

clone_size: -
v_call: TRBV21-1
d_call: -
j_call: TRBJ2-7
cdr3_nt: TGTGCCAGCAGCAAAATAAACCGGGACCGCGAGCAGTACTTC
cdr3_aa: CASSKINRDREQYF

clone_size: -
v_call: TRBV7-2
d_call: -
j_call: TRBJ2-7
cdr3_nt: TGTGCCAGCAGCCTCCAGGTGGAGCAGTACTTC
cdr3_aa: CASSLQVEQYF

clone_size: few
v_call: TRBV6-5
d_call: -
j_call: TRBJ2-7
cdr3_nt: TGTGCCAGCAGCCCTTGGTTCAACTCCTACGAGCAGTACTTC
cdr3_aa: CASSPWFNSYEQYF

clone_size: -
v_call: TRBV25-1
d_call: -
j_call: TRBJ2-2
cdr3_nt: TGTGCCAGCAGTGAATTACAAGGGGACACCGGGGAGCTGTTTTTT
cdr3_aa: CASSELQGDTGELFF

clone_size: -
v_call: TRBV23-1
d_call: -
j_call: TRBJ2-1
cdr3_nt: TGCGCCGAGTATAGGGAAGGGAGCGGATCCTACAATGAGCAGTTCTTC
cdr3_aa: CAEYREGSGSYNEQFF

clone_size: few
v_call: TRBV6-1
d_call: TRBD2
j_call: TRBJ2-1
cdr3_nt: TGTGCCAGCAGTGGGGGACTAGCGGCCTACAATGAGCAGTTCTTC
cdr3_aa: CASSGGLAAYNEQFF

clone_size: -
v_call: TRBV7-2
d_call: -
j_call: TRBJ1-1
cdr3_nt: TGTGCCGAATGCTTGGACAGCTATACTGAAGCTTTCTTT
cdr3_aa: CAECLDSYTEAFF

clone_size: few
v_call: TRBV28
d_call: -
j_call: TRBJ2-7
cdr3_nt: TGTGCCAGCAGTTCTCCGACAGGCCCCTACGAGCAGTACTTC
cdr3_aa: CASSSPTGPYEQYF

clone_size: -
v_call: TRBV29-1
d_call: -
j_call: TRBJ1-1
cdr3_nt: TGCAGCGTTGAAGCCGGGGGGGTAGCTTTCTTT
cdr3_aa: CSVEAGGVAFF

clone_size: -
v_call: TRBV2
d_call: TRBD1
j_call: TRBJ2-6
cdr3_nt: TGTGCCAGCACCACAGGGGGCGCTGGGGCCAACGTCCTGACTTTC
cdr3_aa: CASTTGGAGANVLTF

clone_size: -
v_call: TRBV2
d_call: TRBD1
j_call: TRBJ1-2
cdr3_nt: TGTGCCAGCAGTTGGGGACAGGGCTATGGCTACACCTTC
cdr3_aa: CASSWGQGYGYTF

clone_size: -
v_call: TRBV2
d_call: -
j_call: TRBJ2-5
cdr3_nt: TGTGCCAGCAGGTCTTATTTTCAGGGGAGGAAGACCCAGTACTTC
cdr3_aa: CASRSYFQGRKTQYF

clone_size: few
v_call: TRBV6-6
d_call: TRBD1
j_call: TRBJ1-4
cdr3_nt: TGTGCCAGCAGTTACCCGAGGACAGGTGAAAAACTGTTTTTT
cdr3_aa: CASSYPRTGEKLFF

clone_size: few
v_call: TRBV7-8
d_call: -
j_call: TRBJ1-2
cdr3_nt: TGTGCCAGCAGCCCGGGTCAGGGTGGCTATGGCTACACCTTC
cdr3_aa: CASSPGQGGYGYTF